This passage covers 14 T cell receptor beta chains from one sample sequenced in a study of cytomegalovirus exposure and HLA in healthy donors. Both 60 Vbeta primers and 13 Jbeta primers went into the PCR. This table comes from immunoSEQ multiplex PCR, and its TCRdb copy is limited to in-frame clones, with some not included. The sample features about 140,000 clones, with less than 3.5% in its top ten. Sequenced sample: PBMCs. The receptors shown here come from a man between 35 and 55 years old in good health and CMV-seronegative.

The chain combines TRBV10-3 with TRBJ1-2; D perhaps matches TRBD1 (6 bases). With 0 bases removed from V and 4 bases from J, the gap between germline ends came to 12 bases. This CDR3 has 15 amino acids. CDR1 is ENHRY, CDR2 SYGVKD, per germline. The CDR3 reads CAISESRQGSYGYTF. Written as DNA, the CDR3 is TGTGCCATCAGTGAGTCTCGGCAGGGGAGCTATGGCTACACCTTC.

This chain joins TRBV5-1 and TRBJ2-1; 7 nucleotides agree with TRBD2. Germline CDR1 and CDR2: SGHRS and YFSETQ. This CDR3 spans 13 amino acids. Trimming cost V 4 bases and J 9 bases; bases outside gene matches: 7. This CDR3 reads CASSQDTSVEQFF. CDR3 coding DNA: TGCGCCAGCAGCCAGGACACTAGCGTTGAGCAGTTCTTC. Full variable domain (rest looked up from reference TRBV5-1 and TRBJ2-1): KAGVTQTPRYLIKTRGQQVTLSCSPISGHRSVSWYQQTPGQGLQFLFEYFSETQRNKGNFPGRFSGRQFSNSRSEMNVSTLELGDSALYLCASSQDTSVEQFFGPGTRLTVL.

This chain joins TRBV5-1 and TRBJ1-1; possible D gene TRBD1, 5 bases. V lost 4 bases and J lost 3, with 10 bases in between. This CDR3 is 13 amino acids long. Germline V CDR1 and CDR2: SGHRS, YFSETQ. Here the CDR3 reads CASSLRGYTEAFF. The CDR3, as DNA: TGCGCCAGCAGCCTTCGGGGGTACACTGAAGCTTTCTTT.

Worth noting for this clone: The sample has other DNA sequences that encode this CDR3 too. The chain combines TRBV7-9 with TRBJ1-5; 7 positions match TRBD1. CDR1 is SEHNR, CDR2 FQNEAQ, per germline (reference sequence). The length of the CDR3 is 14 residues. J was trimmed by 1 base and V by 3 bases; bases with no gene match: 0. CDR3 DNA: TGTGCCAGCAGCTTGGGACAGAGCAATCAGCCCCAGCATTTT. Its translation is CASSLGQSNQPQHF.

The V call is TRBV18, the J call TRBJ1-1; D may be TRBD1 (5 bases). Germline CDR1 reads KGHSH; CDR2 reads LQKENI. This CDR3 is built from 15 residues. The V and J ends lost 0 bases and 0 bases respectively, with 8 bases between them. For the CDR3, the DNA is TGTGCCAGCTCACCACCGGGGCGGATGAACACTGAAGCTTTCTTT. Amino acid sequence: CASSPPGRMNTEAFF.

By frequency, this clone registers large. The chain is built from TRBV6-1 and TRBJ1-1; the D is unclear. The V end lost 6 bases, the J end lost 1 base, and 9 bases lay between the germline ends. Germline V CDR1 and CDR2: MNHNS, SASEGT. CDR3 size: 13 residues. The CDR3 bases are TGTGCCAGCAGAGCGACGGAGAACACTGAAGCTTTCTTT. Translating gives CASRATENTEAFF.

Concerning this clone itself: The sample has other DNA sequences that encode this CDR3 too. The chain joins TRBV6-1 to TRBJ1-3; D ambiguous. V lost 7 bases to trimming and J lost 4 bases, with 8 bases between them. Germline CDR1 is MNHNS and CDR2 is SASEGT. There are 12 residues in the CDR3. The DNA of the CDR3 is TGTGCCAGCATACGGGGAGGAAACACCATATATTTT. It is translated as CASIRGGNTIYF.

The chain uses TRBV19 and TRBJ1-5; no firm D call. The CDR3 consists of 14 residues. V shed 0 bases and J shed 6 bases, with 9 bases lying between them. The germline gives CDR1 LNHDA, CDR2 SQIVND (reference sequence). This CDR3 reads CASSIEVEGQPQHF. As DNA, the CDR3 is TGTGCCAGTAGTATAGAAGTGGAGGGTCAGCCCCAGCATTTT.

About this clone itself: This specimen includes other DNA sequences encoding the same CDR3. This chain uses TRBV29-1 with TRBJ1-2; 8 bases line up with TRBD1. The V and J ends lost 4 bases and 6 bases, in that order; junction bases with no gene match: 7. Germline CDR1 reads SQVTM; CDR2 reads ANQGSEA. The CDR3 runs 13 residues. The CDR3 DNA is TGCAGCGTTGGGGGGCAGGGGGCCGATGGCTACACCTTC. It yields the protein CSVGGQGADGYTF.

The CDR3 DNA is TGTGCCAGCAGATTAAATAGCGGGGGTCAAGAGACCCAGTACTTC. This codes for CASRLNSGGQETQYF. J is TRBJ2-5 and V is TRBV27; 9 bases agree with TRBD2. Looked up from germline, CDR1 is MNHEY and CDR2 is SMNVEV (reference sequence). Losses at the gene ends were 6 bases for V and 2 bases for J; bases not matched to a gene: 7. The CDR3 loop spans 15 amino acids.

CDR3 coding DNA: TGTGCTAGTGGTCAAACGGGGGAGTTAGGGGCCAAAAACATTCAGTACTTC. Amino acid sequence: CASGQTGELGAKNIQYF. The J gene is TRBJ2-4, the V gene TRBV12-5; the D gene is possibly TRBD2 (6 bases). This CDR3 has 17 residues. The V gene lost 5 bases and the J gene lost 1 base, with 18 bases spanning the gap. Looked up from germline, CDR1 is LGHNT and CDR2 is FRNRAP.

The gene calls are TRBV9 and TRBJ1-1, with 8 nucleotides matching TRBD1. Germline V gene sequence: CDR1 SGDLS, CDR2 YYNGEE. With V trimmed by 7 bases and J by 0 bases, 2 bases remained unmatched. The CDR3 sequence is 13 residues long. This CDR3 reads CASGTGMNTEAFF. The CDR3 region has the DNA TGTGCCAGCGGGACAGGAATGAACACTGAAGCTTTCTTT.

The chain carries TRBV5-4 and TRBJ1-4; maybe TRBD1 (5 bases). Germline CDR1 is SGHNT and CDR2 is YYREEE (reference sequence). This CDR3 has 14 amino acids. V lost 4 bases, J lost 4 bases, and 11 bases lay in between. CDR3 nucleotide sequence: TGTGCCAGCAGCCGTCTGGGACTTAATGAAAAACTGTTTTTT. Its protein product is CASSRLGLNEKLFF.

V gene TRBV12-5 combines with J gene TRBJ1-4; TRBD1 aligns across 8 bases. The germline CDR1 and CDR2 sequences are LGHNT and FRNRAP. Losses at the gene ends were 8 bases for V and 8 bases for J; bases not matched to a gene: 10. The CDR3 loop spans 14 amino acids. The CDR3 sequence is CASSLGTGTEKLFF. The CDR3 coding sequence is TGTGCTAGTTCGCTAGGGACAGGCACCGAAAAACTGTTTTTT.